Given below is one TCR beta chain in context. The antigen is undetermined. These data are taken from a study of T cell responses to AZD1222 COVID-19 vaccine. On the study more broadly: Second doses were pooled across both intervals (about 4 or about 12 weeks).

Produced via immunoSEQ multiplex PCR; TCRdb's table is partial and in-frame only. Of 150,000 to 180,000 clones in the sample, about nine tenths were seen once. Whole-study findings and limits: Clonal diversity may have been underestimated in mostly white British donors. The breadth and depth of Spike-specific TCRs increased once two AZD1222 doses had been given. Nearly half of spike-specific TCRs reportedly target variant regions that are unmutated in the B.1.351 and B.1.1.7 variants.

Germline V lookup: CDR1 MNHEY, CDR2 SVGEGT. Between the trimmed V and J ends, which lost 1 base and 6 bases, there was a span of 4 bases. The CDR3 contains 12 residues. The input for sequencing was peripheral blood, taken on day 0 of AZD1222 vaccination. The receptor comes from an adult in good health. The rearrangement joins TRBV6-2 or TRBV6-3 to TRBJ1-5; D unclear. The CDR3 spells CASSYFGQPQHF. In DNA, the CDR3 is TGTGCCAGCAGTTACTTTGGTCAGCCCCAGCATTTT.